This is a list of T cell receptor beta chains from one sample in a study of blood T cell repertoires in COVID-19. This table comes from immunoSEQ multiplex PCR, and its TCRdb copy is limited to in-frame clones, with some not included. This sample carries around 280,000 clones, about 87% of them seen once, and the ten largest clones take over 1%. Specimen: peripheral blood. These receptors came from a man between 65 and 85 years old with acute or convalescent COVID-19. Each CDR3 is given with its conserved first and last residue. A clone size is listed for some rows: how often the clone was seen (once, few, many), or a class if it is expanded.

cdr3_aa: CASSYRSTGGWETQYF
cdr3_length: 16
v_call: TRBV6-2/TRBV6-3
clone_size: NA

cdr3_aa: CASSHTLAGGDTQYF
cdr3_length: 15
v_call: TRBV4-2
clone_size: NA

cdr3_aa: CASSALFGTQYF
cdr3_length: 12
v_call: TRBV25-1
clone_size: NA

cdr3_aa: CASSTGVQETQYF
cdr3_length: 13
v_call: TRBV28
clone_size: NA

cdr3_aa: CASSQGDRRNTGELFF
cdr3_length: 16
v_call: TRBV3-1/TRBV3-2
clone_size: NA

cdr3_aa: CATSRDPRQETQYF
cdr3_length: 14
v_call: TRBV15
clone_size: NA

cdr3_aa: CASSLRGGGNQPQHF
cdr3_length: 15
v_call: TRBV13
clone_size: once

cdr3_aa: CASSLGQGENTEAFF
cdr3_length: 15
v_call: TRBV5-1
clone_size: NA

cdr3_aa: CASRESGTEGADTQYF
cdr3_length: 16
v_call: TRBV5-1
clone_size: NA

cdr3_aa: CASIRQGGETQYF
cdr3_length: 13
v_call: TRBV2
clone_size: once

cdr3_aa: CASSLGAPGGETQYF
cdr3_length: 15
v_call: TRBV5-1
clone_size: NA

cdr3_aa: CASSGLAGVHEQFF
cdr3_length: 14
v_call: TRBV28
clone_size: NA

cdr3_aa: CASSQELAETYNEQFF
cdr3_length: 16
v_call: TRBV4-3
clone_size: few

cdr3_aa: CASSSPTGTQETQYF
cdr3_length: 15
v_call: TRBV7-2
clone_size: NA

cdr3_aa: CASSLGARTAQYF
cdr3_length: 13
v_call: TRBV28
clone_size: NA

cdr3_aa: CASSSLAGDLYEQYF
cdr3_length: 15
v_call: TRBV28
clone_size: NA